The 20 T cell receptor beta chains in this list originate from one sample, sequenced in a study of blood T cell repertoires in COVID-19. Using immunoSEQ multiplex PCR, the repertoire was profiled, and TCRdb retains in-frame clones only, with some absent. The repertoire holds around 220,000 clones, with about 90% as singletons. Input material: PBMCs or T cells enriched from blood (not recorded which). The source of these receptors is a woman in her late teens or twenties who had recovered from COVID-19.

This rearrangement joins TRBV11-2 to TRBJ1-6, with TRBD1 identical over 9 bases. Germline lookup yields CDR1 SGHAT and CDR2 FQNNGV. This CDR3 region has 14 residues. V lost 3 bases, J lost 10 bases, and 4 bases stayed unmatched. The CDR3 loop is CASSFGDRDSPLHF. In nucleotides, the CDR3 is TGTGCCAGCAGCTTTGGGGACAGGGACTCACCCCTCCACTTT.

V is TRBV20-1 and J is TRBJ1-5; D not certain. CDR3 length equals 13 residues. V lost 3 bases and J 4 bases, leaving 10 bases between the germline ends. Germline CDR1 DFQATT, CDR2 SNEGSKA (reference sequence). The CDR3 loop is CSASSQSNQPQHF. CDR3 sequence (DNA): TGCAGTGCTAGTTCCCAGTCAAATCAGCCCCAGCATTTT.

With regard to this clone: Other DNA sequences in the same sample also yield this CDR3. The chain couples TRBV4-2 to TRBJ2-7, with 10 bases fitting TRBD2. Germline CDR1 reads LGHNA; CDR2 reads YNFKEQ. J was trimmed by 1 base and V by 0 bases; bases with no gene match: 3. This CDR3 spans 16 amino acids. DNA of the CDR3: TGTGCCAGCAGCCAAGATTGGACTAGCGGATCCTACGAGCAGTACTTC. It translates to CASSQDWTSGSYEQYF.

This chain uses TRBV9 with TRBJ1-4; D is uncertain. This CDR3 is 17 amino acids long. V lost 0 bases and J 0 bases, leaving 12 bases between the germline ends. Germline loops: CDR1 SGDLS, CDR2 YYNGEE. The CDR3 DNA is TGTGCCAGCAGCGTAGGGGGAGGGTTTGCAACTAATGAAAAACTGTTTTTT. Translating gives CASSVGGGFATNEKLFF.

V gene TRBV7-2 combines with J gene TRBJ2-2, with D possibly matching TRBD2 (6 bases). The CDR3 length is 12 residues. Germline lookup yields CDR1 SGHTA and CDR2 FQGNSA. Trimming stripped 4 bases from V and 7 bases from J, with 7 bases between. The CDR3 spells CASSWGVGELFF. The CDR3 DNA reads as TGTGCCAGCAGCTGGGGGGTCGGGGAGCTGTTTTTT.

The CDR3, as DNA: TGTGCCAGCAGTTACAGGCAGGGGGGCTCCTACGAGCAGTACTTC. Protein: CASSYRQGGSYEQYF. This chain uses TRBV6-5 with TRBJ2-7, with TRBD1 as a possible D gene (7 bases). Trimming stripped 2 bases from V and 0 bases from J, with 11 bases between. This CDR3 contains 15 residues. CDR1 is MNHEY and CDR2 is SVGAGI in the germline V gene.

This sequence joins TRBV7-2 and TRBJ1-4; the D gene is possibly TRBD1 (5 bases). Germline-derived CDR1 and CDR2 are SGHTA and FQGNSA. CDR3 length: 15 residues. Between the trimmed V and J ends, which lost 5 bases and 7 bases, there was a span of 17 bases. CDR3 amino acids: CASSPLQVLGEKLFF. The CDR3, as DNA: TGTGCCAGCAGCCCACTACAGGTTTTGGGTGAAAAACTGTTTTTT.

This chain connects TRBV27 to TRBJ2-7; 12 nucleotides align to TRBD2. CDR1 is MNHEY, CDR2 SMNVEV, per germline (reference sequence). CDR3 length: 15 amino acids. The junction had 5 bases not matched to a gene; V was cut back by 4 bases and J by 4 bases. Here the CDR3 DNA reads TGTGCCAGCAGTTCGCTAGCGGGAGGGATTTACGAGCAGTACTTC. Translation gives CASSSLAGGIYEQYF.

The chain links TRBV7-2 to TRBJ1-6; D remains unclear. The CDR3 totals 17 residues. Germline assignment: CDR1 SGHTA and CDR2 FQGNSA. V lost 1 base and J 0 bases, leaving 10 bases between the germline ends. CDR3 bases: TGTGCCAGCAGCTTAGTCCGCCTAGGCTCCTATAATTCACCCCTCCACTTT. Amino acid sequence: CASSLVRLGSYNSPLHF.

The chain recombines TRBV11-2 with TRBJ2-1, with 15 bases identical to TRBD2. V gave up 6 bases and J gave up 4 bases; unmatched junction bases: 10. The CDR3 contains 18 residues. Germline CDR1 reads SGHAT; CDR2 reads FQNNGV. CDR3 protein: CASRTPRTSGRDYNEQFF. The CDR3 nucleotides read TGTGCCAGCAGAACCCCAAGGACTAGCGGGAGGGATTACAATGAGCAGTTCTTC.

This chain connects TRBV12-3 or TRBV12-4 to TRBJ2-7; D unresolved. V was pared by 5 bases and J by 3 bases, with 8 bases between. The CDR3 totals 12 residues. CDR3 bases: TGTGCCAGCAGTGGCCTTTTCTACGAGCAGTACTTC. Protein: CASSGLFYEQYF.

The chain has TRBV7-9 and TRBJ1-5, with no clear D. Per the germline V gene, CDR1 is SEHNR and CDR2 is FQNEAQ (reference sequence). The CDR3 loop spans 12 amino acids. Trimming cost V 1 base and J 7 bases, with 5 bases left between them. The CDR3 DNA reads TGTGCCAGCAGCTTAGACCGGCAGCCCCAGCATTTT. The encoded protein is CASSLDRQPQHF.

This clone was seen just once. The chain couples TRBV19 to TRBJ1-1, with D possibly TRBD1 on 5 matching bases. Germline values: CDR1 LNHDA, CDR2 SQIVND (reference sequence). The CDR3 covers 16 residues. Trimming removed 7 bases at V and 4 bases at J, with 22 bases between. CDR3 region: CASTFYGGTLGTEAFF. The CDR3 nucleotides read TGTGCCAGTACCTTCTACGGGGGGACCCTTGGCACTGAAGCTTTCTTT.

This clone was counted once. DNA of the CDR3: TGTGCCAGCAGCCCCCCCGGGACAGGGGTGTCACCCCTCCACTTT. Protein sequence: CASSPPGTGVSPLHF. The rearrangement joins TRBV7-9 to TRBJ1-6, with 10 bases aligning to TRBD1. This CDR3 region has 15 residues. Germline CDR1 SEHNR, CDR2 FQNEAQ (reference sequence). V gave up 5 bases and J gave up 10 bases; unmatched junction bases: 8.

This chain connects TRBV27 to TRBJ2-5; D might be TRBD2 (6 bases). The ends were cut back, 5 bases at V and 5 bases at J, with 18 bases in the middle. In germline, CDR1 is MNHEY, CDR2 SMNVEV (reference sequence). The CDR3 length is 15 residues. For the CDR3, the DNA is TGTGCCAGCAGTATACGACCCGGGGGATGGGAGACCCAGTACTTC. The encoded protein is CASSIRPGGWETQYF.

This clone was detected only a few times. Other nucleotide sequences from this sample produce the same CDR3. The chain joins TRBV7-9 to TRBJ1-2, with 10 bases that match TRBD1. There are 15 residues in the CDR3. The V and J ends lost 4 bases and 1 base, in that order; junction bases with no gene match: 3. Germline V gene data show CDR1 as SEHNR and CDR2 as FQNEAQ (reference sequence). DNA of the CDR3: TGTGCCAGCAGCTCTTGGGACAGGGGTAACTATGGCTACACCTTC. Translated: CASSSWDRGNYGYTF.

This chain joins TRBV7-9 and TRBJ1-2; D not certain. In germline, CDR1 is SEHNR, CDR2 FQNEAQ (reference sequence). The V gene lost 5 bases and the J gene lost 6 bases, with 22 bases spanning the gap. The CDR3 runs to 16 residues. CDR3 protein: CASSQDGGYRLHGYTF. CDR3 sequence (DNA): TGTGCCAGCAGCCAAGATGGAGGGTACCGGCTGCATGGCTACACCTTC.

The J gene is TRBJ1-2, the V gene TRBV4-3, with D perhaps TRBD1 (5 bases). This CDR3 is 13 amino acids long. Germline lookup yields CDR1 LGHNA and CDR2 YSLEER. V was clipped by 0 bases and J by 5 bases, with 7 bases between them. In DNA form, the CDR3 reads TGCGCCAGCAGCCAAGAGGGGGGGTATGGCTACACCTTC. Translated, it gives CASSQEGGYGYTF.

The CDR3, as DNA: TGTGCCAGCAGCGTAGCTACTTCAGGGATCGGTGGCTACACCTTC. It yields the protein CASSVATSGIGGYTF. The chain uses TRBV9 and TRBJ1-2; tentatively, D is TRBD1 (5 bases). V lost 0 bases, J lost 7 bases, and 16 bases lay in between. The CDR3 sequence is 15 residues long. Germline-derived CDR1 and CDR2 are SGDLS and YYNGEE.

V gene TRBV9 combines with J gene TRBJ2-5; TRBD2 matches at 11 bases. Germline-derived CDR1 and CDR2 are SGDLS and YYNGEE. Trimming took 0 bases from V and 5 from J; bases not matched to a gene: 6. The CDR3 contains 16 residues. The CDR3 coding sequence is TGTGCCAGCAGCGTAGCGGTTAGCGGGGGGGAGGAGACCCAGTACTTC. Translated, it gives CASSVAVSGGEETQYF. The whole variable domain, filled in from reference TRBV9 and TRBJ2-5, reads DSGVTQTPKHLITATGQRVTLRCSPRSGDLSVYWYQQSLDQGLQFLIQYYNGEERAKGNILERFSAQQFPDLHSELNLSSLELGDSALYFCASSVAVSGGEETQYFGPGTRLLVL.